These 2 T cell receptor beta chains share one sample of origin, sequenced in a study of blood T cells in healthy people across ages. It was with a sample-barcoded 5' primer and a J-beta primer mix that a second PCR of roughly 6 to 12 cycles was run. TCRdb fed the 5' RACE reads into MiXCR, producing one record per CDR3 protein. The table records fewer than 2,000,000 distinct CDR3 sequences, approximately 40% of them present only once. What was sequenced was blood. The source of these receptors is a human donor in good health.

The rearrangement uses TRBV9 and TRBJ1-1, with D unclear. The germline V gene encodes CDR1 SGDLS and CDR2 YYNGEE. Trimming took off 6 bases at V and 4 bases at J, with 16 bases between the two ends. The CDR3 runs 14 residues. The CDR3 DNA reads as TGTGCCAGCAACTCCCAACCAGAGCTCACTGAAGCTTTCTTT. Translated: CASNSQPELTEAFF.

This clonotype was detected a few times. This chain uses TRBV12-5 with TRBJ1-1; the D is unclear. The CDR3 sequence is 12 residues long. Germline V lookup: CDR1 LGHNT, CDR2 FRNRAP. The V gene lost 4 bases and the J gene lost 10 bases, with 13 bases spanning the gap. CDR3 coding DNA: TGTGCTAGTGGTTCCGTGGGGTTGGGAGCTTTCTTT. This translates into CASGSVGLGAFF. Variable domain in full (rest from reference TRBV12-5 and TRBJ1-1): DARVTQTPRHKVTEMGQEVTMRCQPILGHNTVFWYRQTMMQGLELLAYFRNRAPLDDSGMPKDRFSAEMPDATLATLKIQPSEPRDSAVYFCASGSVGLGAFFGQGTRLTVV.